The rows below give T cell receptor beta chains drawn from one sample of a study of early T cells in non-severe SARS-CoV-2 infection. MiXCR, applied by TCRdb to the 5' RACE reads, yields one record per CDR3 protein. The sample contains 40,000 to 45,000 distinct CDR3 sequences, roughly 6.2% of which appear only once. Sample: whole blood, taken at baseline. The receptors come from an adult who was a healthcare worker with PCR-confirmed SARS-CoV-2 infection or an uninfected control (not recorded which). CDR3s include the opening cysteine and the closing phenylalanine or tryptophan. A D gene is named only where the DNA matches it firmly. Not all rows give a size; the values are once, few, many and, for expanded clones, a class.

v_call: TRBV20-1; clone_size: .; d_call: TRBD1; j_call: TRBJ1-5; cdr3_aa: CSAGLRDRANQPQHF; cdr3_nt: TGCAGTGCTGGGCTCCGGGACAGGGCCAATCAGCCCCAGCATTTT
v_call: TRBV7-2; clone_size: medium-sized; d_call: .; j_call: TRBJ2-3; cdr3_aa: CASSLAPAGTSTDTQYF; cdr3_nt: TGTGCCAGCAGCTTAGCCCCCGCGGGGACTAGCACAGATACGCAGTATTTT
v_call: TRBV7-2; clone_size: many; d_call: .; j_call: TRBJ1-2; cdr3_aa: CASSRGHSYYGYTF; cdr3_nt: TGTGCCAGCAGCCGTGGACATTCGTACTATGGCTACACCTTC
v_call: TRBV29-1; clone_size: few; d_call: .; j_call: TRBJ1-1; cdr3_aa: CSVGAWVENTEAFF; cdr3_nt: TGCAGCGTTGGAGCCTGGGTGGAAAACACTGAAGCTTTCTTT
v_call: TRBV7-9; clone_size: many; d_call: TRBD1; j_call: TRBJ1-4; cdr3_aa: CASAGQGFTNEKLFF; cdr3_nt: TGTGCCAGCGCGGGACAGGGCTTTACTAATGAAAAACTGTTTTTT
v_call: TRBV2; clone_size: .; d_call: .; j_call: TRBJ2-3; cdr3_aa: CASSEAVTLYPPDTQYF; cdr3_nt: TGTGCCAGCAGTGAAGCCGTGACCTTATATCCCCCAGATACGCAGTATTTT
v_call: TRBV14; clone_size: many; d_call: .; j_call: TRBJ1-2; cdr3_aa: CASSQDNRRQGRNYGYTF; cdr3_nt: TGTGCCAGCAGCCAAGATAATAGAAGGCAGGGACGGAACTATGGCTACACCTTC
v_call: TRBV11-2; clone_size: .; d_call: TRBD1; j_call: TRBJ2-2; cdr3_aa: CASSYRQAKGGSNTGELFF; cdr3_nt: TGTGCCAGCAGCTATCGACAGGCGAAAGGGGGCTCGAACACCGGGGAGCTGTTTTTT
v_call: TRBV7-7; clone_size: many; d_call: .; j_call: TRBJ2-3; cdr3_aa: CASSLEGPPTDTQYF; cdr3_nt: TGTGCCAGCAGCTTAGAGGGGCCCCCCACAGATACGCAGTATTTT
v_call: TRBV20-1; clone_size: many; d_call: .; j_call: TRBJ2-5; cdr3_aa: CSAREGETQYF; cdr3_nt: TGCAGTGCTAGGGAAGGGGAGACCCAGTACTTC
v_call: TRBV11-2; clone_size: many; d_call: .; j_call: TRBJ2-6; cdr3_aa: CASSFGRVAGANVLTF; cdr3_nt: TGTGCCAGCAGCTTTGGTCGGGTAGCCGGGGCCAACGTCCTGACTTTC
v_call: TRBV7-2; clone_size: .; d_call: .; j_call: TRBJ2-3; cdr3_aa: CASSPGGRGVTDTQYF; cdr3_nt: TGTGCCAGCAGCCCTGGTGGCAGGGGAGTTACAGATACGCAGTATTTT
v_call: TRBV12-3/TRBV12-4; clone_size: .; d_call: TRBD1; j_call: TRBJ1-5; cdr3_aa: CASRNRGPQPQHF; cdr3_nt: TGTGCCAGCAGGAACAGGGGGCCTCAGCCCCAGCATTTT
v_call: TRBV28; clone_size: many; d_call: .; j_call: TRBJ1-4; cdr3_aa: CASSLTRKGKLFF; cdr3_nt: TGTGCCAGCAGTTTAACGCGGAAGGGAAAACTGTTTTTT
v_call: TRBV15; clone_size: .; d_call: .; j_call: TRBJ2-3; cdr3_aa: CATSRDGSNTDTQYF; cdr3_nt: TGTGCCACCAGCAGAGATGGGTCCAACACAGATACGCAGTATTTT
v_call: TRBV29-1; clone_size: many; d_call: .; j_call: TRBJ2-7; cdr3_aa: CSVALPAEQYF; cdr3_nt: TGCAGCGTTGCCCTCCCTGCCGAGCAGTACTTC
v_call: TRBV6-2/TRBV6-3; clone_size: many; d_call: TRBD1; j_call: TRBJ2-7; cdr3_aa: CASSQDRLSYEQYF; cdr3_nt: TGTGCCAGCAGCCAGGACAGGCTCTCCTACGAGCAGTACTTC
v_call: TRBV20-1; clone_size: many; d_call: TRBD1; j_call: TRBJ2-1; cdr3_aa: CSAIEGASYNEQFF; cdr3_nt: TGCAGTGCTATCGAGGGGGCGTCCTACAATGAGCAGTTCTTC
v_call: TRBV20-1; clone_size: .; d_call: TRBD1; j_call: TRBJ1-2; cdr3_aa: CSARQGARGYTF; cdr3_nt: TGCAGTGCTAGACAGGGGGCCAGAGGCTACACCTTC
v_call: TRBV28; clone_size: few; d_call: TRBD1; j_call: TRBJ1-2; cdr3_aa: CASSSQGARPDGYTF; cdr3_nt: TGTGCCAGCAGCTCCCAGGGGGCGCGGCCTGATGGCTACACCTTC
v_call: TRBV10-3; clone_size: few; d_call: .; j_call: TRBJ1-1; cdr3_aa: CAISDLGNTEAFF; cdr3_nt: TGTGCCATCAGTGATTTAGGGAACACTGAAGCTTTCTTT
v_call: TRBV10-3; clone_size: .; d_call: TRBD2; j_call: TRBJ2-3; cdr3_aa: CAISRLAGTTDTQYF; cdr3_nt: TGTGCCATCAGCAGACTAGCGGGGACCACAGATACGCAGTATTTT
v_call: TRBV7-6; clone_size: .; d_call: TRBD1; j_call: TRBJ2-7; cdr3_aa: CASSSRDSSYEQYF; cdr3_nt: TGTGCCAGCAGCTCCCGGGACAGCTCCTACGAGCAGTACTTC
v_call: TRBV4-1; clone_size: many; d_call: TRBD2; j_call: TRBJ2-1; cdr3_aa: CASSQERETSGNEQFF; cdr3_nt: TGCGCCAGCAGCCAAGAGCGGGAGACTAGTGGCAATGAGCAGTTCTTC
v_call: TRBV28; clone_size: many; d_call: TRBD1; j_call: TRBJ2-3; cdr3_aa: CASSLWGTGTPNTDTQYF; cdr3_nt: TGTGCCAGCAGTTTATGGGGGACAGGCACCCCTAACACAGATACGCAGTATTTT
v_call: TRBV27; clone_size: .; d_call: .; j_call: TRBJ2-7; cdr3_aa: CASSFRVPSYEQYF; cdr3_nt: TGTGCCAGCAGTTTCAGGGTTCCATCCTACGAGCAGTACTTC
v_call: TRBV7-3; clone_size: .; d_call: .; j_call: TRBJ2-3; cdr3_aa: CASSNRPADTQYF; cdr3_nt: TGTGCCAGCAGCAACAGGCCGGCAGATACGCAGTATTTT
v_call: TRBV3-1; clone_size: .; d_call: TRBD1; j_call: TRBJ2-5; cdr3_aa: CASSQRGTEETQYF; cdr3_nt: TGTGCCAGCAGCCAAAGAGGGACAGAAGAGACCCAGTACTTC
v_call: TRBV7-2; clone_size: few; d_call: .; j_call: TRBJ2-2; cdr3_aa: CASSLTSGANTGELFF; cdr3_nt: TGTGCCAGCAGCTTAACGAGTGGGGCGAACACCGGGGAGCTGTTTTTT
v_call: TRBV6-6; clone_size: few; d_call: TRBD1; j_call: TRBJ2-2; cdr3_aa: CASRAGTDNTGELFF; cdr3_nt: TGTGCCAGCAGAGCCGGGACAGACAACACCGGGGAGCTGTTTTTT
v_call: TRBV7-7; clone_size: .; d_call: TRBD2; j_call: TRBJ2-5; cdr3_aa: CVSSLDGGGAAETQYF; cdr3_nt: TGTGTCAGCAGCTTAGATGGCGGGGGGGCCGCAGAGACCCAGTACTTC
v_call: TRBV28; clone_size: many; d_call: TRBD2; j_call: TRBJ2-4; cdr3_aa: CASSLQASGGKNIQYF; cdr3_nt: TGTGCCAGCAGTTTACAGGCTAGCGGGGGGAAAAACATTCAGTACTTC
v_call: TRBV28; clone_size: few; d_call: .; j_call: TRBJ1-2; cdr3_aa: CASNTPNYGYTF; cdr3_nt: TGTGCCAGCAACACGCCTAACTATGGCTACACCTTC
v_call: TRBV7-3; clone_size: .; d_call: TRBD1; j_call: TRBJ1-1; cdr3_aa: CASSGQGYTEAFF; cdr3_nt: TGTGCCAGCAGCGGACAGGGGTACACTGAAGCTTTCTTT
v_call: TRBV30; clone_size: .; d_call: .; j_call: TRBJ2-3; cdr3_aa: CAWRPGYVTDTQYF; cdr3_nt: TGTGCCTGGAGACCAGGATATGTGACAGATACGCAGTATTTT
v_call: TRBV15; clone_size: few; d_call: .; j_call: TRBJ1-6; cdr3_aa: CATSRDLRGVGSPLHF; cdr3_nt: TGTGCCACCAGCAGAGATCTACGGGGGGTCGGATCACCCCTCCACTTT
v_call: TRBV20-1; clone_size: many; d_call: .; j_call: TRBJ2-5; cdr3_aa: CSASPPAGQETQYF; cdr3_nt: TGCAGTGCTAGCCCCCCGGCAGGTCAAGAGACCCAGTACTTC
v_call: TRBV28; clone_size: many; d_call: TRBD1; j_call: TRBJ1-1; cdr3_aa: CASSPQTGPTEAFF; cdr3_nt: TGTGCCAGCAGTCCCCAGACAGGGCCCACTGAAGCTTTCTTT
v_call: TRBV29-1; clone_size: many; d_call: .; j_call: TRBJ1-1; cdr3_aa: CSVERQGTTEAFF; cdr3_nt: TGCAGCGTTGAGCGGCAGGGAACCACTGAAGCTTTCTTT
v_call: TRBV28; clone_size: many; d_call: .; j_call: TRBJ2-7; cdr3_aa: CASSLRRPPNEQYF; cdr3_nt: TGTGCCAGCAGTTTACGACGGCCCCCCAACGAGCAGTACTTC